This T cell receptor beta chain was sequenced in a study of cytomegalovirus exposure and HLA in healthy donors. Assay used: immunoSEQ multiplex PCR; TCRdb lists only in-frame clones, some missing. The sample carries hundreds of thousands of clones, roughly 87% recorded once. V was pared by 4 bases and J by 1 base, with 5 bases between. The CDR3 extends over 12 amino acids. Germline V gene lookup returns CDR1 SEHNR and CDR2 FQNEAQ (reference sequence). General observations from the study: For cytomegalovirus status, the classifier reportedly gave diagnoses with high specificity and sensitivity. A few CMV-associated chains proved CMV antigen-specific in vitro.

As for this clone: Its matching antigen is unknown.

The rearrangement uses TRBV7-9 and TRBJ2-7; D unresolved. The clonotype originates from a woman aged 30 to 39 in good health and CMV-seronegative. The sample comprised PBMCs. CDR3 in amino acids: CASSSVSYEQYF. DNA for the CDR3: TGTGCCAGCAGCTCGGTTTCCTACGAGCAGTACTTC.